A single sample gave rise to the 8 T cell receptor beta chains below, sequenced in a study of T cell repertoires in cytomegalovirus infection. No antigen has been assigned to these receptors. From the reads, TCRdb called clonotypes with MiXCR, one entry per CDR3 protein. The sample holds about 310,000 distinct CDR3 sequences; 20% to 25% are singletons and the top ten take roughly 13%. The specimen was cultured PBMCs, collected from culture after CMV antigen stimulation. Receptors originate from a human donor in good health (CMV status not recorded). Some clones in this sample may be carry-over from other donors' samples.

This sequence joins TRBV11-2 and TRBJ2-5, with TRBD2 matching 12 bases. With 5 bases clipped from V and 5 bases from J, the junction kept 6 bases outside the gene matches. Germline CDR1 is SGHAT and CDR2 is FQNNGV. The CDR3 spans 15 residues. Here the CDR3 reads CASSPRLAGGETQYF. CDR3 in DNA: TGTGCCAGCAGCCCCCGGCTAGCGGGAGGGGAGACCCAGTACTTC. Full variable domain (outside the CDR3, taken from reference TRBV11-2 and TRBJ2-5): EAGVAQSPRYKIIEKRQSVAFWCNPISGHATLYWYQQILGQGPKLLIQFQNNGVVDDSQLPKDRFSAERLKGVDSTLKIQPAKLEDSAVYLCASSPRLAGGETQYFGPGTRLLVL.

Only a few counts were recorded for this clonotype. The chain is built from TRBV2 and TRBJ2-5; D might be TRBD1 or TRBD2, each matching 5 bases. Per the germline V gene, CDR1 is SNHLY and CDR2 is FYNNEI. This CDR3 spans 13 amino acids. Trimming took 5 bases from V and 7 from J, leaving 14 bases between them. CDR3 residues: CASSNRDRGTQYF. The CDR3 nucleotides read TGTGCCAGCAGTAACCGGGACCGGGGGACCCAGTACTTC.

V and J are TRBV18 and TRBJ1-1, with 7 nucleotides matching TRBD1. Looked up from germline, CDR1 is KGHSH and CDR2 is LQKENI. The CDR3 totals 16 residues. V trimming: 4 bases; J trimming: 0 bases; junction bases outside the gene matches: 8. The CDR3 region is CASSQKTQGVNTEAFF. The CDR3, as DNA: TGTGCCAGCTCACAGAAGACCCAGGGGGTGAACACTGAAGCTTTCTTT.

This chain joins TRBV5-4 and TRBJ2-4; maybe TRBD2 (5 bases). V was trimmed by 3 bases and J by 6 bases, leaving 10 bases between them. Germline values: CDR1 SGHNT, CDR2 YYREEE (reference sequence). The CDR3 is 13 residues long. DNA for the CDR3: TGTGCCAGCAGCTCCGAGCGGCGAAACATTCAGTACTTC. It codes for CASSSERRNIQYF.

This clonotype was counted ten times or more. This sequence joins TRBV7-9 and TRBJ2-3; D is ambiguous. V dropped 5 bases and J dropped 0 bases, with 12 bases sitting between them. The CDR3 consists of 15 residues. CDR1 and CDR2 (germline): SEHNR, FQNEAQ (reference sequence). The CDR3 protein is CASSRMSLSTDTQYF. In DNA, the CDR3 is TGTGCCAGCAGCCGAATGAGCCTTAGCACAGATACGCAGTATTTT.

The chain links TRBV6-1 to TRBJ1-1, with a weak D call TRBD1 (6 bases). The CDR3 runs 13 residues. Per the germline V gene, CDR1 is MNHNS and CDR2 is SASEGT. Between the trimmed V and J ends, which lost 2 bases and 8 bases, there was a span of 12 bases. The CDR3 DNA sequence: TGTGCCAGCAGTGAATCCGGGACACCCGAAGCTTTCTTT. Its protein is CASSESGTPEAFF.

The CDR3 DNA follows: TGTGCCAGCAGTTTACAATCTTATGGCTACACCTTC. Encoded protein: CASSLQSYGYTF. V usage is TRBV28 and J usage is TRBJ1-2; D gene uncertain. This CDR3 has 12 residues. Germline V gene lookup returns CDR1 MDHEN and CDR2 SYDVKM. The V gene lost 2 bases and the J gene lost 5 bases, with 6 bases spanning the gap.

The genes are TRBV5-1 and TRBJ1-1; D unclear. V lost 1 base and J 2 bases, leaving 6 bases between the germline ends. Per germline, CDR1 SGHRS and CDR2 YFSETQ. The CDR3 loop spans 13 amino acids. CDR3 residues: CASSLMSNTEAFF. For the CDR3, the DNA is TGCGCCAGCAGCTTGATGAGTAACACTGAAGCTTTCTTT.